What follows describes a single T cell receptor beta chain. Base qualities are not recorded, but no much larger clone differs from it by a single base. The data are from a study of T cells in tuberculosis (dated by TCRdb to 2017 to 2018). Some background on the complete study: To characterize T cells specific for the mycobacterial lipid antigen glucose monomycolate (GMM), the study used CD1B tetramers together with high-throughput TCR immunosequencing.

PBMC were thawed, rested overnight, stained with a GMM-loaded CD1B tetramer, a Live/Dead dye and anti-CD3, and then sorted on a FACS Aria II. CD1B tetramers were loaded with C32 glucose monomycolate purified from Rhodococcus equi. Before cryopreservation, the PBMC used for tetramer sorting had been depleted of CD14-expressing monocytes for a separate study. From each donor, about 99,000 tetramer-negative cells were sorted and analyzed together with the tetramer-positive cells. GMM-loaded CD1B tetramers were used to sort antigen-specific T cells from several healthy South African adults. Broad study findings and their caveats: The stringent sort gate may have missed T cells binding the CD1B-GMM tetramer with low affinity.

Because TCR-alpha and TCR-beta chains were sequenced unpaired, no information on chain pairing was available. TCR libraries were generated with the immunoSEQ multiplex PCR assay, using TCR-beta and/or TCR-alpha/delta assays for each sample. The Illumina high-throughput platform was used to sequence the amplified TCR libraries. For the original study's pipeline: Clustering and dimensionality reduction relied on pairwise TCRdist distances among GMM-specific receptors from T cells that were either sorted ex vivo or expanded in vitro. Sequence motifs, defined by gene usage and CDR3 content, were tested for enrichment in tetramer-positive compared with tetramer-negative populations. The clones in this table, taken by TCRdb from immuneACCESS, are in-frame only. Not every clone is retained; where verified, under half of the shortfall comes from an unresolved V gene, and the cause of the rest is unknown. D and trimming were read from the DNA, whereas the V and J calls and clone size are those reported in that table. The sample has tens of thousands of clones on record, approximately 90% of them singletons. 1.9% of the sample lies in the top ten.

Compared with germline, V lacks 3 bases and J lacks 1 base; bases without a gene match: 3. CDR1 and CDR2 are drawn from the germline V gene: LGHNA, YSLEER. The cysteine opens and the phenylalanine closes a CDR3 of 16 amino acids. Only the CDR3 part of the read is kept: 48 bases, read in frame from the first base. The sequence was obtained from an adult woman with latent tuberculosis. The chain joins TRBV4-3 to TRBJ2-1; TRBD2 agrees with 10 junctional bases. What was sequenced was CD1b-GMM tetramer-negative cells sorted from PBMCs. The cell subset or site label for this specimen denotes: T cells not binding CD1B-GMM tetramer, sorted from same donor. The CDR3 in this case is CASSHGAGGSYNEQFF. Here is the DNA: TGCGCCAGCAGCCATGGAGCGGGGGGGTCCTACAATGAGCAGTTCTTC.